The 28 T cell receptor beta chains in this list originate from one sample, sequenced in a study of shared clonotypes between healthy human individuals (dated by TCRdb to about 2020). For the CD8 naive samples, CD45RO-negative cells were positively selected for CCR7, yielding a CD45RA+CCR7+ population from which TemRA cells were excluded. The library was generated by the immunoSEQ multiplex PCR assay. In its TCRdb copy, this immuneACCESS table keeps in-frame sequences only and misses some clones. Where compared with another copy, unresolved V genes explain less than half of these, and the others have no known cause. Counted in this sample were over 800,000 clones; approximately 92% of them appeared once. In total, the top ten clones hold 24% of the sample. Sequenced: naive CD8+ T cells sorted from blood. What the cell subset or site label conveys for this sample: CD45RA+CCR7+. Receptor source: a man younger than 40 in good health.

DNA for the CDR3: TGTGCCAGTAGCTCCCTTGGTAGCGGGAGTACCTACAATGAGCAGTTCTTC. Translating gives CASSSLGSGSTYNEQFF. The rearrangement links TRBV19 to TRBJ2-1, with TRBD2 identical over 9 bases. CDR1 and CDR2 from the germline V gene are LNHDA and SQIVND (reference sequence). V shed 6 bases and J 2 bases; nucleotides not matched to a gene: 11. The CDR3 has 17 residues.

CDR3 in amino acids: CASSESGNIQYF. The CDR3, as DNA: TGCGCCAGCAGTGAGAGCGGGAACATTCAGTACTTC. The J gene is TRBJ2-4, the V gene TRBV10-2; perhaps TRBD2 as D (6 bases). The length of the CDR3 is 12 residues. Germline V lookup: CDR1 WSHSY, CDR2 SAAADI. With 2 bases removed from V and 7 bases from J, the gap between germline ends came to 6 bases.

This clone was picked up one time. The rearrangement links TRBV29-1 to TRBJ1-4, with 10 bases that match TRBD1. This CDR3 has 15 amino acids. Germline CDR1 is SQVTM and CDR2 is ANQGSEA. The J segment lost 8 bases and the V segment lost 1 base, leaving 7 bases of the junction unmatched. The CDR3 loop is CSVEGFDRGREKLFF. The DNA for the CDR3 is TGCAGCGTTGAAGGGTTTGACAGGGGGCGGGAAAAACTGTTTTTT.

The CDR3 here is CASSLFDPGKSSQPQHF. In nucleotides, the CDR3 is TGTGCCAGCAGCTTATTCGATCCGGGCAAAAGTTCCCAGCCCCAGCATTTT. The rearrangement links TRBV7-9 to TRBJ1-5, with D unclear. The germline gives CDR1 SEHNR, CDR2 FQNEAQ (reference sequence). Trimming stripped 2 bases from V and 7 bases from J, with 21 bases between. CDR3 size: 17 residues.

The gene calls are TRBV11-2 and TRBJ2-7; D not resolved. The V and J ends lost 0 bases and 2 bases respectively, with 11 bases between them. The CDR3 length is 15 residues. The germline V gene has CDR1 SGHAT and CDR2 FQNNGV. The CDR3 sequence: CASSLEAAHAYEQYF. The CDR3 nucleotides are TGTGCCAGCAGCTTAGAGGCGGCCCATGCCTACGAGCAGTACTTC. Full variable domain (remainder filled in from reference TRBV11-2 and TRBJ2-7): EAGVAQSPRYKIIEKRQSVAFWCNPISGHATLYWYQQILGQGPKLLIQFQNNGVVDDSQLPKDRFSAERLKGVDSTLKIQPAKLEDSAVYLCASSLEAAHAYEQYFGPGTRLTVT.

The rearrangement uses TRBV7-8 and TRBJ2-3; possible D gene TRBD1, 5 bases. The CDR3 is 15 amino acids. V was trimmed by 2 bases and J by 2 bases, leaving 11 bases between them. The V gene's germline CDR1 is SGHVS and CDR2 FQNEAQ. CDR3 protein: CASSLRGWLTDTQYF. The CDR3 region has the DNA TGTGCCAGCAGCTTAAGGGGATGGCTCACAGATACGCAGTATTTT. The full variable domain, in which reference TRBV7-8 and TRBJ2-3 provide the parts outside the CDR3, is GAGVSQSPRYKVAKRGQDVALRCDPISGHVSLFWYQQALGQGPEFLTYFQNEAQLDKSGLPSDRFFAERPEGSVSTLKIQRTQQEDSAVYLCASSLRGWLTDTQYFGPGTRLTVL.

This clone was seen once. V gene TRBV7-2 combines with J gene TRBJ2-7, with 9 positions matching TRBD1. V lost 8 bases and J lost 0; bases outside the gene matches: 5. This CDR3 contains 14 residues. Germline CDR1 reads SGHTA; CDR2 reads FQGNSA. The CDR3 DNA reads as TGTGCCAGCGGCCGGGACAGGGACTCCTACGAGCAGTACTTC. Amino acids: CASGRDRDSYEQYF. The entire variable domain, with the rest obtained from reference TRBV7-2 and TRBJ2-7, is as follows: GAGVSQSPSNKVTEKGKDVELRCDPISGHTALYWYRQSLGQGLEFLIYFQGNSAPDKSGLPSDRFSAERTGGSVSTLTIQRTQQEDSAVYLCASGRDRDSYEQYFGPGTRLTVT.

The chain employs TRBV9 and TRBJ2-1, with 11 bases identical to TRBD2. The V segment lost 3 bases and the J segment 4 bases; nucleotides outside the gene matches: 9. This CDR3 contains 17 residues. The germline V gene has CDR1 SGDLS and CDR2 YYNGEE. The DNA of the CDR3 is TGTGCCAGCAGCGCATCCTCCGGGACTAGCGGTTACAATGAGCAGTTCTTC. Translated, it gives CASSASSGTSGYNEQFF.

The chain uses TRBV6-5 and TRBJ1-1, with D perhaps TRBD1 (6 bases). Germline CDR1 is MNHEY and CDR2 is SVGAGI. V lost 2 bases, J lost 3 bases, and 13 bases lay in between. CDR3 length: 15 amino acids. CDR3: CASSYGADSDTEAFF. As DNA, the CDR3 is TGTGCCAGCAGTTACGGGGCGGACAGCGACACTGAAGCTTTCTTT.

In this sample, this clone turned up once. Mismatch with germline at one junction end may stem from a read error. The V gene is TRBV10-3, the J gene TRBJ2-7; TRBD2 might be the D (5 bases). The CDR3 is 10 amino acids. The germline gives CDR1 ENHRY, CDR2 SYGVKD. CDR3 DNA: TGTGCCATCAGTCGCGCCGGGAAAAACTTC. Translating it yields CAISRAGKNF.

Concerning this clone itself: Germline and junction disagree at one end, which may indicate a read error. The chain recombines TRBV19 with TRBJ2-2, with 10 bases identical to TRBD2. The CDR3 totals 14 residues. Germline CDR1 and CDR2: LNHDA and SQIVND (reference sequence). The CDR3 region is CASGGLANTGELFF. CDR3 sequence (DNA): TGTGCCAGTGGGGGACTAGCGAATACCGGGGAGCTGTTTTTT. The entire variable domain, with the rest obtained from reference TRBV19 and TRBJ2-2, is as follows: DGGITQSPKYLFRKEGQNVTLSCEQNLNHDAMYWYRQDPGQGLRLIYYSQIVNDFQKGDIAEGYSVSREKKESFPLTVTSAQKNPTAFYLCASGGLANTGELFFGEGSRLTVL.

CDR3 in DNA: TGTGCCAGTAGTATAGGGTTCGAGGGAACCTACGAGCAGTACTTC. Protein: CASSIGFEGTYEQYF. The chain has TRBV19 and TRBJ2-7; the D gene is possibly TRBD2 (5 bases). Trimming took 1 base from V and 2 from J, leaving 12 bases between them. The CDR3 has 15 amino acids. Germline CDR1 LNHDA, CDR2 SQIVND (reference sequence).

The J gene is TRBJ1-2, the V gene TRBV5-4; possible D gene TRBD1, 6 bases. The CDR3 has 15 amino acids. The V end was cut by 0 bases, the J end by 0 bases, with 9 bases between. Germline CDR1 reads SGHNT; CDR2 reads YYREEE (reference sequence). As DNA, the CDR3 is TGTGCCAGCAGCTTGGGAGGGGGGCCTAACTATGGCTACACCTTC. It encodes CASSLGGGPNYGYTF.

Of note for this clone: The identical CDR3 is also encoded by other nucleotide sequences in the sample. This chain uses TRBV29-1 with TRBJ1-1, with a tentative D call TRBD1 (6 bases). The V end was cut by 6 bases, the J end by 0 bases, with 8 bases between. Germline values: CDR1 SQVTM, CDR2 ANQGSEA. CDR3 size: 12 residues. CDR3 bases: TGCAGCGTCACAGGGCTGAACACTGAAGCTTTCTTT. Translated: CSVTGLNTEAFF.

CDR3 region: CASSFLPGTSGYEQYF. CDR3 coding DNA: TGTGCCAGCAGCTTCCTACCCGGGACTAGCGGCTACGAGCAGTACTTC. The J gene is TRBJ2-7, the V gene TRBV7-8; 11 nucleotides match TRBD2. This CDR3 spans 16 amino acids. Losses at the gene ends were 3 bases for V and 3 bases for J; bases not matched to a gene: 7. CDR1 and CDR2 from the germline V gene are SGHVS and FQNEAQ.

V usage is TRBV7-9 and J usage is TRBJ2-5; D is undetermined. The CDR3 consists of 17 residues. Deletions cut 1 base from V and 0 bases from J, with 15 bases between. Germline V CDR1 and CDR2: SEHNR, FQNEAQ (reference sequence). The DNA of the CDR3 is TGTGCCAGCAGCTTAGTAAGGGCTACCGCCCACCAAGAGACCCAGTACTTC. Translated, it gives CASSLVRATAHQETQYF. Combining the CDR3 with reference TRBV7-9 and TRBJ2-5 gives the whole variable domain DTGVSQNPRHKITKRGQNVTFRCDPISEHNRLYWYRQTLGQGPEFLTYFQNEAQLEKSRLLSDRFSAERPKGSFSTLEIQRTEQGDSAMYLCASSLVRATAHQETQYFGPGTRLLVL.

This clone was observed once. This chain uses TRBV11-3 with TRBJ2-1; TRBD2 matches at 9 bases. The V gene's germline CDR1 is SGHNT and CDR2 YENEEA. V shed 5 bases and J 2 bases; nucleotides not matched to a gene: 7. CDR3 size: 16 residues. In DNA, the CDR3 is TGTGCCAGCAGCGAGCAAGCGGGAGGTCCCTACAATGAGCAGTTCTTC. Residues: CASSEQAGGPYNEQFF.

The chain combines TRBV27 with TRBJ1-5; no reliable D call. V was trimmed by 2 bases and J by 6 bases, leaving 11 bases between them. This CDR3 is 14 amino acids long. Germline lookup yields CDR1 MNHEY and CDR2 SMNVEV (reference sequence). CDR3 nucleotide sequence: TGTGCCAGCAGTTTAATACGGGGAGGTCAGCCCCAGCATTTT. The encoded protein is CASSLIRGGQPQHF.

A word on this clone: Distinct nucleotide sequences in the sample also encode this CDR3. The chain links TRBV28 to TRBJ2-7; maybe TRBD2 (6 bases). Germline CDR1 and CDR2: MDHEN and SYDVKM. V lost 6 bases to trimming and J lost 4 bases, with 7 bases between them. The CDR3 covers 11 residues. The chain's CDR3 is CASSRGYEQYF. CDR3 nucleotides: TGTGCCAGCAGCCGGGGGTACGAGCAGTACTTC.

V is TRBV7-9 and J is TRBJ2-7, with 7 bases aligning to TRBD1. The V gene's germline CDR1 is SEHNR and CDR2 FQNEAQ (reference sequence). The trim removed 10 bases at V and 2 bases at J, leaving 5 bases unmatched. This CDR3 has 12 residues. The DNA of the CDR3 is TGTGCCACCTTCCAGGGGGCCTACGAGCAGTACTTC. Protein: CATFQGAYEQYF.

The chain employs TRBV4-1 and TRBJ1-4, with no clear D. This CDR3 region has 14 residues. Germline CDR1 and CDR2: MGHRA and YSYEKL. V was pared by 4 bases and J by 0 bases, with 6 bases between. CDR3 protein: CASSPSTTNEKLFF. The CDR3 DNA reads as TGCGCCAGCAGCCCTTCAACAACTAATGAAAAACTGTTTTTT.

This chain connects TRBV10-1 to TRBJ2-3; 10 bases are a match to TRBD2. The CDR3 sequence is 17 residues long. CDR1 and CDR2 (germline): WNHNN, SYGVQD (reference sequence). J lost 3 bases, V lost 3 bases, and 9 bases had no gene match. The CDR3 nucleotides read TGCGCCAGCAGTGAAGGGCTAGCGGGAGTGTTTACAGATACGCAGTATTTT. Amino acids: CASSEGLAGVFTDTQYF.

Note on this clone: Distinct nucleotide sequences in the sample also encode this CDR3. The rearrangement uses TRBV11-2 and TRBJ2-7; 8 bases are a match to TRBD2. CDR1 SGHAT and CDR2 FQNNGV come from the germline V gene. The ends lost 6 bases at V and 1 base at J; junction bases unmatched: 8. The CDR3 runs to 15 residues. The DNA of the CDR3 is TGTGCCAGCAGTCTCGGACTAGCTGGTTCCTACGAGCAGTACTTC. Translation gives CASSLGLAGSYEQYF.

The chain links TRBV27 to TRBJ1-2; TRBD1 is a possible D gene (5 bases). Trimming shortened V by 6 bases and J by 5 bases, and 16 bases separated the two germline ends. The CDR3 consists of 14 residues. Germline loops: CDR1 MNHEY, CDR2 SMNVEV (reference sequence). The CDR3 region has the DNA TGTGCCAGCAGCACTACGGACCGGGGGTATGGCTACACCTTC. This codes for CASSTTDRGYGYTF.

The chain links TRBV7-6 to TRBJ2-5; D gene ambiguous. V lost 1 base and J 5 bases, leaving 8 bases between the germline ends. From germline, CDR1 is SGHVS and CDR2 FNYEAQ. The CDR3 is made up of 13 amino acids. The DNA of the CDR3 is TGTGCCAGCAGCTTAGAGGCCGAGGAGACCCAGTACTTC. Its protein product is CASSLEAEETQYF.

The V call is TRBV7-6, the J call TRBJ1-3; D unresolved. This CDR3 has 17 residues. The germline CDR1 and CDR2 sequences are SGHVS and FNYEAQ. Trimming stripped 1 base from V and 3 bases from J, with 16 bases between. The CDR3: CASSLGPAGELGNTIYF. CDR3 bases: TGTGCCAGCAGCTTAGGGCCGGCAGGAGAGCTTGGAAACACCATATATTTT.

This clone was observed once. The chain links TRBV19 to TRBJ2-7; 7 nucleotides align to TRBD1. The CDR3 has 13 amino acids. Trimming at V came to 8 bases and at J to 2 bases, leaving 6 bases not matched to a gene. Germline V gene sequence: CDR1 LNHDA, CDR2 SQIVND (reference sequence). The DNA of the CDR3 is TGTGCCAGTTCGACAGGGCAGACCTACGAGCAGTACTTC. It specifies CASSTGQTYEQYF.

The CDR3 DNA reads TGTGCCAGCAGCGCACTTGGTTTAAGTGGCTACACCTTC. It translates to CASSALGLSGYTF. The chain links TRBV9 to TRBJ1-2; no definite D call. Looked up from germline, CDR1 is SGDLS and CDR2 is YYNGEE. Trimming removed 3 bases from V and 7 bases from J, with 13 bases in between. CDR3 length: 13 residues. Complete variable domain (other parts from reference TRBV9 and TRBJ1-2): DSGVTQTPKHLITATGQRVTLRCSPRSGDLSVYWYQQSLDQGLQFLIQYYNGEERAKGNILERFSAQQFPDLHSELNLSSLELGDSALYFCASSALGLSGYTFGSGTRLTVV.